This T cell receptor beta chain originates from a study of CD8 T cells in ankylosing spondylitis. Study conclusions and caveats: CD8+ cells made up the disease-linked clones, which were relatively rare in peripheral blood. Made up of eight highly homologous variants, a TCR beta motif appeared characteristic of ankylosing spondylitis blood. In reactive arthritis synovial fluid and blood, some motif variants had been reported before.

Germline trimming cut 7 bases from V and 4 bases from J; bases unmatched to any gene: 9. Germline loops: CDR1 SGDLS, CDR2 YYNGEE. The CDR3 has 15 amino acids. As the method for making TCR beta libraries, quantitative 5'-RACE with molecular barcodes was used. TCRdb redid the calling of the 5' RACE reads with MiXCR, one entry per CDR3 protein. There are fewer than 30,000 distinct CDR3 sequences in the sample; 2.5% to 3% occur only once, and about 7.8% lies in the top ten. This clonotype was detected many times. Its antigen is as yet unknown. The V gene is TRBV9, the J gene TRBJ2-5, with 11 bases identical to TRBD2. This clonotype was sampled from a female donor with ankylosing spondylitis or in good health (not recorded which). The specimen sequenced was blood, either unsorted or a sorted T cell fraction (not recorded which). DNA for the CDR3: TGTGCCAGCTCGGTAGCGGGAGGGCCGTTAGAGACCCAGTACTTC. It yields the protein CASSVAGGPLETQYF.